These T cell receptor beta chains were read from a single sample in a study of blood T cell repertoires in COVID-19. Produced via immunoSEQ multiplex PCR; TCRdb's table is partial and in-frame only. Of 310,000 or so clones in the sample, approximately 89% are singletons; the top ten hold approximately 8.8%. Specimen: PBMCs or T cells enriched from blood (not recorded which). These receptors were taken from a woman between 40 and 55 years old who had recovered from COVID-19. Both conserved end residues are part of each CDR3. The D gene is left open where the match is weak. Expanded clones are given a class, and other clones once, few, many or no size at all.

V: TRBV29-1
J: TRBJ2-5
size: -
D: TRBD2
length: 12
DNA: TGCAGCGTGGGACTAGTAAAAGAGACCCAGTACTTC
CDR3: CSVGLVKETQYF

V: TRBV28
J: TRBJ1-5
size: once
D: TRBD1
length: 16
DNA: TGTGCCAGCAGTTTATACAGACAGGGGGCCAAGGAGCCCCAGCATTTT
CDR3: CASSLYRQGAKEPQHF

V: TRBV7-3
J: TRBJ2-7
size: -
D: TRBD2
length: 15
DNA: TGTGCCAGCAGCTTAGCGGGGGGGAGCTCCTACGAGCAGTACTTC
CDR3: CASSLAGGSSYEQYF

V: TRBV2
J: TRBJ1-1
size: -
D: -
length: 15
DNA: TGTGCCAGCAGTGGTGACAGCGGGGGAGAAACTGAAGCTTTCTTT
CDR3: CASSGDSGGETEAFF

V: TRBV3-1/TRBV3-2
J: TRBJ1-3
size: -
D: TRBD1
length: 14
DNA: TGTGCCAGCAGCCTTGGACAGGGAAGAAACACCATATATTTT
CDR3: CASSLGQGRNTIYF

V: TRBV11-2
J: TRBJ1-1
size: -
D: TRBD1
length: 16
DNA: TGTGCCAGCAGCTTAGGCCGGACAGGGTTGAACACTGAAGCTTTCTTT
CDR3: CASSLGRTGLNTEAFF

V: TRBV12-5
J: TRBJ2-1
size: -
D: -
length: 14
DNA: TGTGCTAGTGAACCTGGGAGCTCCTACAATGAGCAGTTCTTC
CDR3: CASEPGSSYNEQFF

V: TRBV20-1
J: TRBJ1-1
size: -
D: -
length: 11
DNA: TGCAGTGCTAGTCCCTTTCGGGTTGCTTTCTTT
CDR3: CSASPFRVAFF

V: TRBV7-9
J: TRBJ1-1
size: -
D: TRBD1
length: 15
DNA: TGTGCCAGCGGAAGGGACAGGGGGCCGAACACTGAAGCTTTCTTT
CDR3: CASGRDRGPNTEAFF

V: TRBV7-8
J: TRBJ1-5
size: few
D: -
length: 14
DNA: TGTGCCAGCAGCTTAGGAGGCCTCAATCAGCCCCAGCATTTT
CDR3: CASSLGGLNQPQHF

V: TRBV5-1
J: TRBJ2-1
size: -
D: -
length: 17
DNA: TGCGCCAGCAGCTTATCCCCCGGGGTAAGCTCCTACAATGAGCAGTTCTTC
CDR3: CASSLSPGVSSYNEQFF

V: TRBV24-1
J: TRBJ2-5
size: -
D: TRBD1
length: 16
DNA: TGTGCCACCAGTGACGACGACAGGGGTTTCTTGCAGACCCAGTACTTC
CDR3: CATSDDDRGFLQTQYF

V: TRBV7-2
J: TRBJ2-2
size: -
D: TRBD2
length: 15
DNA: TGTGCCAGCAGCCAAGTTTCGGGAGGGGCCGGGGAGCTGTTTTTT
CDR3: CASSQVSGGAGELFF